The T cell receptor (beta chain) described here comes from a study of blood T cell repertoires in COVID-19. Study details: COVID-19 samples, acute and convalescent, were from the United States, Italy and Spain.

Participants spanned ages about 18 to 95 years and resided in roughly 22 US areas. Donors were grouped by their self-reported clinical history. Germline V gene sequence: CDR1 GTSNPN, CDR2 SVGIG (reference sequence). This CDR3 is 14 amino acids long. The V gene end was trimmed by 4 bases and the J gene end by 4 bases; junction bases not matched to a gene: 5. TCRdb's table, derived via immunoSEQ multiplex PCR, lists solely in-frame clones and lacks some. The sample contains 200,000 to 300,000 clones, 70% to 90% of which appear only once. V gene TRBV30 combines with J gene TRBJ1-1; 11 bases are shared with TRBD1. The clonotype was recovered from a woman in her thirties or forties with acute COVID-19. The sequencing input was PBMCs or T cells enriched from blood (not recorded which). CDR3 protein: CAWTRDRGTTEAFF. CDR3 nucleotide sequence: TGTGCCTGGACCCGGGACAGGGGGACCACTGAAGCTTTCTTT.